Below, 10 T cell receptor beta chains from the same sample are listed, as sequenced in a study of T-cell memory formation after mild COVID-19. Using its own MiXCR run on the 5' RACE reads, TCRdb lists one record per CDR3 protein. Here the sample spans about 470,000 distinct CDR3 sequences, 18% being singletons. Material: PBMCs or a T cell subset sorted from them (not recorded which). These TCRs come from an adult woman who had mild COVID-19 (a few samples of this study predate the infection). Cell type and time point are not known.

The rearrangement joins TRBV20-1 to TRBJ2-1, with D possibly being TRBD1 or TRBD2 (6 bases each). The CDR3 loop spans 16 amino acids. Germline V gives CDR1 DFQATT, CDR2 SNEGSKA (reference sequence). V dropped 0 bases and J dropped 12 bases, with 24 bases sitting between them. The CDR3 DNA sequence: TGCAGTGCTAGAGATCCAGTGAGGGGGGCTGTAAGAGGGCAGTTCTTC. Amino acid sequence: CSARDPVRGAVRGQFF.

This clonotype has just a few counts. CDR3 bases: TGTGCCAGCAGACAGGGAGTTTCCAATGAGCAGTTCTTC. It translates to CASRQGVSNEQFF. The chain links TRBV6-1 to TRBJ2-1, with D possibly TRBD1 on 6 matching bases. CDR1 MNHNS and CDR2 SASEGT come from the germline V gene. Trimming removed 6 bases at V and 6 bases at J, with 12 bases between. This CDR3 spans 13 amino acids.

This clonotype was counted ten times or more. The J gene is TRBJ2-2, the V gene TRBV9; weak D call: TRBD2 (6 bases). The V end lost 1 base, the J end lost 6 bases, and 10 bases lay between the germline ends. CDR1 and CDR2 (germline): SGDLS, YYNGEE. There are 14 residues in the CDR3. The CDR3 reads CASSVTPGAGELFF. Here the CDR3 DNA reads TGTGCCAGCAGCGTAACCCCGGGGGCCGGGGAGCTGTTTTTT.

This clonotype appeared a few times. The J gene is TRBJ1-1, the V gene TRBV11-2, with 8 positions matching TRBD1. This CDR3 is built from 13 residues. J was trimmed by 6 bases and V by 2 bases; bases with no gene match: 2. Germline loops: CDR1 SGHAT, CDR2 FQNNGV. This chain's CDR3 is CASSLSRGPEAFF. CDR3 in DNA: TGTGCCAGCAGCTTATCCAGGGGGCCTGAAGCTTTCTTT.

This clonotype was observed a few times. The chain joins TRBV30 to TRBJ1-5; D not certain. The V and J ends lost 2 bases and 6 bases respectively, with 23 bases between them. The CDR3 is 17 residues long. Per germline, CDR1 GTSNPN and CDR2 SVGIG (reference sequence). CDR3 in DNA: TGTGCCTGGAGTCGCAAGACCCACGTAGGGTACGGTCAGCCCCAGCATTTT. Encoded protein: CAWSRKTHVGYGQPQHF.

This clonotype was detected a few times. This chain links TRBV12-3 or TRBV12-4 with TRBJ1-5; D perhaps matches TRBD1 (5 bases). V lost 3 bases and J lost 3, with 9 bases in between. This CDR3 has 14 amino acids. Here the CDR3 reads CASSFRQPNQPQHF. CDR3 sequence (DNA): TGTGCCAGCAGTTTCCGACAGCCCAATCAGCCCCAGCATTTT.

This clonotype was recorded a few times. The V call is TRBV11-2, the J call TRBJ2-3; 10 bases are shared with TRBD2. Germline V gene sequence: CDR1 SGHAT, CDR2 FQNNGV. This CDR3 region has 20 residues. V dropped 5 bases and J dropped 0; count of bases not matched to a gene: 17. Written as DNA, the CDR3 is TGTGCCAGCAGCCCTCGGGCTAGCGGGGGCTCGTTTAGAAGCACAGATACGCAGTATTTT. It encodes CASSPRASGGSFRSTDTQYF.

This clonotype was found a few times. The genes are TRBV29-1 and TRBJ2-5; 7 bases map to TRBD1. CDR1 SQVTM and CDR2 ANQGSEA come from the germline V gene. V lost 7 bases, J lost 3 bases, and 14 bases stayed unmatched. This CDR3 has 15 residues. CDR3 bases: TGCAGCGCCGGTAGGCCAGGGGGTCACAAAGAGACCCAGTACTTC. The encoded protein is CSAGRPGGHKETQYF.

In this sample, this clonotype turned up a few times. The chain links TRBV7-9 to TRBJ2-1, with TRBD2 identical over 13 bases. The V segment lost 2 bases and the J segment 7 bases; nucleotides outside the gene matches: 5. In germline, CDR1 is SEHNR, CDR2 FQNEAQ (reference sequence). This CDR3 contains 16 residues. This CDR3 reads CASSLTSGRVSNEQFF. The CDR3, as DNA: TGTGCCAGCAGCTTAACTAGCGGGAGGGTATCAAATGAGCAGTTCTTC.

This clonotype appeared a few times. The chain couples TRBV12-3 or TRBV12-4 to TRBJ1-4; a weak D match, TRBD1 (5 bases). CDR3 length: 12 residues. Between the trimmed V and J ends, which lost 3 bases and 13 bases, there was a span of 12 bases. The CDR3 sequence: CASSFLGPGLFF. CDR3 DNA sequence: TGTGCCAGCAGTTTTCTGGGACCTGGACTGTTTTTT.